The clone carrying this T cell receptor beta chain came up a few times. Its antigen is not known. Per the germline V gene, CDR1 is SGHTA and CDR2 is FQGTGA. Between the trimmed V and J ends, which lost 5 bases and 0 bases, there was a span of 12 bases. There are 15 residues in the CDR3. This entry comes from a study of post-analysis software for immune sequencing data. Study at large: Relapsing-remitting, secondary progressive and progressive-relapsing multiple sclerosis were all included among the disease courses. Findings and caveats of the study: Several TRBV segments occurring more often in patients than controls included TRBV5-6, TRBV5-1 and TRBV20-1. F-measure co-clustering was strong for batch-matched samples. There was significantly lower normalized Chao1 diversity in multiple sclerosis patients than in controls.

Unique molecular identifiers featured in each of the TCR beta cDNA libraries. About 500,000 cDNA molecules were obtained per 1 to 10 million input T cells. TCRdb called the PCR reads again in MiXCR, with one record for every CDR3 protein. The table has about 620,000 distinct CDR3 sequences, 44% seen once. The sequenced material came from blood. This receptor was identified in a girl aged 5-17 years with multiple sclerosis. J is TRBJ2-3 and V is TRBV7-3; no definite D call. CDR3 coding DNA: TGTGCCAGCAGCGTTGGGTACTCTAGCACAGATACGCAGTATTTT. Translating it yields CASSVGYSSTDTQYF.